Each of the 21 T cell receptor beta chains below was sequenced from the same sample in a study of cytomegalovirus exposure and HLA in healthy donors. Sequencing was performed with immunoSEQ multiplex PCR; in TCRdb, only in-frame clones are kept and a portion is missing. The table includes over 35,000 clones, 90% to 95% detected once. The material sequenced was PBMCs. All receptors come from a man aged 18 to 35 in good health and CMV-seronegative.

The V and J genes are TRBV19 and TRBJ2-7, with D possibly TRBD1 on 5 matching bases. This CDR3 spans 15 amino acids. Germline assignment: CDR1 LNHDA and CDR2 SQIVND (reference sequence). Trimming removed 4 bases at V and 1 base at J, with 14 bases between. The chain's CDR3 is CASSTLDTPSYEQYF. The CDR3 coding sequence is TGTGCCAGTAGTACGCTGGACACTCCTTCCTACGAGCAGTACTTC.

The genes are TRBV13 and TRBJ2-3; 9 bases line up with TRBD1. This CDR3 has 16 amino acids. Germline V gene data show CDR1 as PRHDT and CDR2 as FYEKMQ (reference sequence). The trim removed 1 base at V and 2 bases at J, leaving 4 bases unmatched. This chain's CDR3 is CASSLAGQGNTDTQYF. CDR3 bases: TGTGCCAGCAGCTTAGCCGGACAGGGGAACACAGATACGCAGTATTTT.

The CDR3 here is CASQTAFREKLFF. CDR3 sequence (DNA): TGTGCCAGCCAGACAGCCTTTCGTGAAAAACTGTTTTTT. This sequence joins TRBV2 and TRBJ1-4, with TRBD1 as a possible D gene (5 bases). CDR3 length: 13 residues. The germline V and J ends were trimmed by 8 bases and 7 bases, with 14 bases remaining between them. Looked up from germline, CDR1 is SNHLY and CDR2 is FYNNEI.

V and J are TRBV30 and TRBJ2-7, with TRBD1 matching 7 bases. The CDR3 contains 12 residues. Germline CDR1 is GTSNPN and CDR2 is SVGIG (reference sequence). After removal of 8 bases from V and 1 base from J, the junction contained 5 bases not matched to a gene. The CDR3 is CATSGGSYEQYF. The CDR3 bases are TGTGCCACCTCAGGGGGTTCCTACGAGCAGTACTTC. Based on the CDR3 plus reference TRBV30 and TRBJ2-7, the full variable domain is SQTIHQWPATLVQPVGSPLSLECTVEGTSNPNLYWYRQAAGRGLQLLFYSVGIGQISSEVPQNLSASRPQDRQFILSSKKLLLSDSGFYLCATSGGSYEQYFGPGTRLTVT.

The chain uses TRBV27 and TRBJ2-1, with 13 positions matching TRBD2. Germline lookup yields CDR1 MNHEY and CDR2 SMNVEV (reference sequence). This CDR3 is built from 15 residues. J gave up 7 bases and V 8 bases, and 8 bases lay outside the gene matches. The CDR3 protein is CASGRLAGGSNEQFF. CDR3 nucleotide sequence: TGTGCCAGCGGACGACTAGCGGGAGGATCAAATGAGCAGTTCTTC.

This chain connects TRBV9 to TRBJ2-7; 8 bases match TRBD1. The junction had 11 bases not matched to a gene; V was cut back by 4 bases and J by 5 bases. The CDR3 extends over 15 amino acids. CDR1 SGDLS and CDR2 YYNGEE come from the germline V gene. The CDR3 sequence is CASSPNPDRGDEQYF. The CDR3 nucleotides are TGTGCCAGCAGCCCAAATCCCGACAGGGGAGACGAGCAGTACTTC.

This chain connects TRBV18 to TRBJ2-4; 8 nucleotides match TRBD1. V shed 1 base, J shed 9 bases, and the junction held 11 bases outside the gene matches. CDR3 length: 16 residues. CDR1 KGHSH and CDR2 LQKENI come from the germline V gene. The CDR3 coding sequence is TGTGCCAGCTCACCACGCTCCGGACAGGGCAGTGGCATTCAGTACTTC. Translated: CASSPRSGQGSGIQYF.

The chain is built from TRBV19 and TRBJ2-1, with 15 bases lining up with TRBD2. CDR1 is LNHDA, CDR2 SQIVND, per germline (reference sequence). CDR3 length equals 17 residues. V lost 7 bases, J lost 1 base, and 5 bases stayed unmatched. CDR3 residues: CASTPGTSGGSYNEQFF. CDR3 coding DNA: TGTGCCAGTACCCCAGGGACTAGCGGGGGGTCCTACAATGAGCAGTTCTTC.

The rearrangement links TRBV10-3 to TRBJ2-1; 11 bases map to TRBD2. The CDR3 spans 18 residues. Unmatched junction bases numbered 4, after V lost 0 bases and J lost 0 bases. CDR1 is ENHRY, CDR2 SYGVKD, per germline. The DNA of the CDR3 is TGTGCCATCAGTGAGTCGACTAGCGGGGTTCTCTCCTACAATGAGCAGTTCTTC. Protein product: CAISESTSGVLSYNEQFF.

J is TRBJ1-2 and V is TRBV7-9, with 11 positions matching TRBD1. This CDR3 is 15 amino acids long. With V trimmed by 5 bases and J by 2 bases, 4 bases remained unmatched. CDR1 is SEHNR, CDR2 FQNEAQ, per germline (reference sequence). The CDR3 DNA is TGTGCCAGCAGCATCGGACAGGGGGCAAACTATGGCTACACCTTC. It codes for CASSIGQGANYGYTF.

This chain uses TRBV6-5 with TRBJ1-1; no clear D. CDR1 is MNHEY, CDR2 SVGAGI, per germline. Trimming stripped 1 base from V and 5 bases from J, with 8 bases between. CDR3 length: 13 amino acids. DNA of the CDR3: TGTGCCAGCAGTTACTTAGGAGGAACTGAAGCTTTCTTT. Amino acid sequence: CASSYLGGTEAFF.

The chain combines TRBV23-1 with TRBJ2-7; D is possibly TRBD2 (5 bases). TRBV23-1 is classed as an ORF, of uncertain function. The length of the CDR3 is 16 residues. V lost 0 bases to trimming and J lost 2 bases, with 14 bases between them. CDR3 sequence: CASSQSVTRLTYEQYF. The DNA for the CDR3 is TGCGCCAGCAGTCAATCTGTAACCCGACTAACCTACGAGCAGTACTTC.

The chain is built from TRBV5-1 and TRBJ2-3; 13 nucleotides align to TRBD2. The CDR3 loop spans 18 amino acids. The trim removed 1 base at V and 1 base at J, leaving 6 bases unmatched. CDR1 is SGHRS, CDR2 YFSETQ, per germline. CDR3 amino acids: CASSLQLAGGRGTDTQYF. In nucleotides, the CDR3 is TGCGCCAGCAGCTTGCAACTAGCGGGAGGGCGGGGCACAGATACGCAGTATTTT.

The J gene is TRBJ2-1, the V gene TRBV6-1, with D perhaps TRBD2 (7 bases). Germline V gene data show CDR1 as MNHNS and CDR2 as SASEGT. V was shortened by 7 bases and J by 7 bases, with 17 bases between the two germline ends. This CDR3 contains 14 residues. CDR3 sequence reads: CASIPEGGPNEQFF. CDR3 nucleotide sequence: TGTGCCAGCATTCCCGAGGGGGGGCCGAATGAGCAGTTCTTC.

CDR3 amino acids: CASSIYSGSSYEQYF. The CDR3 nucleotides are TGTGCCAGTAGTATCTATTCAGGTAGCTCCTACGAGCAGTACTTC. The chain uses TRBV19 and TRBJ2-7; D not certain. V was trimmed by 3 bases and J by 0 bases, leaving 12 bases between them. CDR1 is LNHDA, CDR2 SQIVND, per germline (reference sequence). This CDR3 region has 15 residues.

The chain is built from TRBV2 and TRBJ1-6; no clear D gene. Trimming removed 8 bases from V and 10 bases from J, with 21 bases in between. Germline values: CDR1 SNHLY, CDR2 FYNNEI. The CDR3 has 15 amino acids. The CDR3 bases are TGTGCCAGCGGCGGAGGGAGGGCAGGTAACTCACCCCTCCACTTT. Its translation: CASGGGRAGNSPLHF. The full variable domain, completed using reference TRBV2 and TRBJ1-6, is EPEVTQTPSHQVTQMGQEVILRCVPISNHLYFYWYRQILGQKVEFLVSFYNNEISEKSEIFDDQFSVERPDGSNFTLKIRSTKLEDSAMYFCASGGGRAGNSPLHFGNGTRLTVT.

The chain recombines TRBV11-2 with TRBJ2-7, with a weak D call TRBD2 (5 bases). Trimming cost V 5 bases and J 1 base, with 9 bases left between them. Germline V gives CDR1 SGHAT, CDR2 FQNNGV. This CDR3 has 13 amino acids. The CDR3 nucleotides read TGTGCCAGCAGCCCCGGACTTTCCTACGAGCAGTACTTC. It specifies CASSPGLSYEQYF.

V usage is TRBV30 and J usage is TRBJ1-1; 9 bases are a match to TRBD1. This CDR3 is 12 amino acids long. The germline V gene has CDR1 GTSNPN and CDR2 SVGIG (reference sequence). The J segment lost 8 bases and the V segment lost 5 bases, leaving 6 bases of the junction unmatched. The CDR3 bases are TGTGCCTGGCGGACAGGGGATATGGAAGCTTTCTTT. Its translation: CAWRTGDMEAFF.

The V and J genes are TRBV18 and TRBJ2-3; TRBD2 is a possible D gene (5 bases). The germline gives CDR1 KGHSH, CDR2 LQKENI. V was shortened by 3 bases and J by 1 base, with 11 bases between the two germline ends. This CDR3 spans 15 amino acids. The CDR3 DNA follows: TGTGCCAGCTCACCTTGGGCGGGTGGCACAGATACGCAGTATTTT. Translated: CASSPWAGGTDTQYF.

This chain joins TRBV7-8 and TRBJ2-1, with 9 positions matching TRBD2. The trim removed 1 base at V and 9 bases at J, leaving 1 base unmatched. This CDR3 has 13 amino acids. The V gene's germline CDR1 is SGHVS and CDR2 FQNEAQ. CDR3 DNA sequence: TGTGCCAGCAGCTTAGGCGGGGGGGGTGAGCAGTTCTTC. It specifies CASSLGGGGEQFF. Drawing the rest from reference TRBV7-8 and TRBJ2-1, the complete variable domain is GAGVSQSPRYKVAKRGQDVALRCDPISGHVSLFWYQQALGQGPEFLTYFQNEAQLDKSGLPSDRFFAERPEGSVSTLKIQRTQQEDSAVYLCASSLGGGGEQFFGPGTRLTVL.

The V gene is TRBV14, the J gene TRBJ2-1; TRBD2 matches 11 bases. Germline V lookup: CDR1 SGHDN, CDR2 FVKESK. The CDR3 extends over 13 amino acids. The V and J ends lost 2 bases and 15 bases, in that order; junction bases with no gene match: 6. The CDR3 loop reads CASSQRTSGSRFF. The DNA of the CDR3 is TGTGCCAGCAGCCAACGTACTAGCGGGAGTAGGTTCTTC.